The 7 T cell receptor beta chains given below trace back to one sample, sequenced in a study of blood T cell repertoires in COVID-19. Clones were read by immunoSEQ multiplex PCR, and TCRdb kept only the in-frame ones, dropping some. The data contain 250,000 to 300,000 clones, 80% to 90% of them singletons. Material: peripheral blood. The origin of the receptors is an older woman with COVID-19, enrolled during active disease.

The chain carries TRBV21-1 and TRBJ1-2; TRBD1 is taken as the D call from the table, unchecked against the DNA. TRBV21-1 is reported as a pseudogene. The CDR3 is 15 residues long. The CDR3 protein is CASSRFLRVHYGYTF. CDR3 DNA sequence: TGTGCCAGCAGCAGATTCCTCAGGGTACACTATGGCTACACCTTC.

The genes are TRBV7-3 and TRBJ1-1, with 9 bases aligning to TRBD1. CDR3 length equals 19 residues. V gave up 1 base and J gave up 0 bases; unmatched junction bases: 12. Germline V gene lookup returns CDR1 SGHTA and CDR2 FQGTGA. The CDR3 bases are TGTGCCAGCAGCTTAATGGTCCAGAGCGGGACAGGGATGAACACTGAAGCTTTCTTT. It codes for CASSLMVQSGTGMNTEAFF. Looking up the rest from reference TRBV7-3 and TRBJ1-1 gives the full variable domain: GAGVSQTPSNKVTEKGKYVELRCDPISGHTALYWYRQSLGQGPEFLIYFQGTGAADDSGLPNDRFFAVRPEGSVSTLKIQRTERGDSAVYLCASSLMVQSGTGMNTEAFFGQGTRLTVV.

This chain uses TRBV12-3 or TRBV12-4 with TRBJ1-3; a possible D gene is TRBD1 (6 bases). V shed 1 base and J shed 16 bases, with 14 bases lying between them. This CDR3 is 12 amino acids long. CDR3 amino acids: CASSLEGVLLYF. CDR3 nucleotide sequence: TGTGCCAGCAGTTTAGAGGGGGTCCTTTTGTATTTT.

Only one count was recorded for this clone. The chain combines TRBV18 with TRBJ2-1; 7 bases are a match to TRBD2. Germline V gives CDR1 KGHSH, CDR2 LQKENI. V shed 3 bases and J 9 bases; nucleotides not matched to a gene: 17. The CDR3 extends over 17 amino acids. The CDR3 spells CASSPRPEGLYSSEQFF. Here the CDR3 DNA reads TGTGCCAGCTCACCGAGGCCCGAGGGACTATATAGTAGTGAGCAGTTCTTC.

The chain links TRBV28 to TRBJ1-1; 7 nucleotides align to TRBD1. The junction had 9 bases not matched to a gene; V was cut back by 7 bases and J by 4 bases. The CDR3 runs 14 residues. Germline V gene data show CDR1 as MDHEN and CDR2 as SYDVKM. CDR3 DNA: TGTGCCAGCACCGTGTCCGGGACAGTCACTGAAGCTTTCTTT. Translating gives CASTVSGTVTEAFF.

V and J are TRBV11-3 and TRBJ2-6; tentative D call: TRBD2 (6 bases). The CDR3 loop spans 17 amino acids. V was clipped by 6 bases and J by 4 bases, with 19 bases between them. Per germline, CDR1 SGHNT and CDR2 YENEEA. The CDR3 DNA reads TGTGCCAGCAGTTCCGGGACGGGGGAGAGCGGGGCCAACGTCCTGACTTTC. It is translated as CASSSGTGESGANVLTF.

This rearrangement joins TRBV28 to TRBJ1-5; D is unresolved. Germline V lookup: CDR1 MDHEN, CDR2 SYDVKM. The CDR3 sequence is 18 residues long. The V gene lost 2 bases and the J gene lost 0 bases, with 17 bases spanning the gap. The CDR3 reads CASSLRQIRTYSNQPQHF. The CDR3 region has the DNA TGTGCCAGCAGTTTAAGACAAATTCGCACATATAGCAATCAGCCCCAGCATTTT.